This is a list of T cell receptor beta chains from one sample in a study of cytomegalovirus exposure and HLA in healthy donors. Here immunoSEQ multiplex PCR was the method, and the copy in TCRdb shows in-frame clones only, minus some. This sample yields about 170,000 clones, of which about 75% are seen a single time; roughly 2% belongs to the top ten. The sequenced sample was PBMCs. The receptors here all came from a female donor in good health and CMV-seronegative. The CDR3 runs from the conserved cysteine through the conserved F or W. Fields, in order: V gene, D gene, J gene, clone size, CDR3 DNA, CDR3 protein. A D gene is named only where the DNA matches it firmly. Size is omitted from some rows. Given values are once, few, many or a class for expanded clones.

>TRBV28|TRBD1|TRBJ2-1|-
TGTGCCAGCAGTTTTAACAGGGGGACCTACAATGAGCAGTTCTTC
CASSFNRGTYNEQFF
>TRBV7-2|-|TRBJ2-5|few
TGTGCCAGCAGCAAAATGGGAGGCCCAGAGGAGACCCAGTACTTC
CASSKMGGPEETQYF
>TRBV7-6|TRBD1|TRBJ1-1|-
TGTGCCAGCAGCGTGGGACAGGGGAACACTGAAGCTTTCTTT
CASSVGQGNTEAFF
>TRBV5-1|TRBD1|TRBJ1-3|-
TGCGCCAGCAGCTCGGAGGGGGCCGGCAACACCATATATTTT
CASSSEGAGNTIYF
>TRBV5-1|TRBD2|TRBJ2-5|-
TGCGCCAGCAGCTTGGCGGGGGGGGCTGGGGAGACCCAGTACTTC
CASSLAGGAGETQYF
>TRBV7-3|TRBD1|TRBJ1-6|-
TGTGCGTCCGGGACAGGGAATTCACCCCTCCACTTT
CASGTGNSPLHF
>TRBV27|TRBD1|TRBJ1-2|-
TGTGCCAGCAGTACCTCGACAGGGAGGTATGGCTACACCTTC
CASSTSTGRYGYTF
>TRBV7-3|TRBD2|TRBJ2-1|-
TGTGCCAGCAGTCGAAGTGTTAGCGGGGGGCTGGACAGTGAGCAGTTCTTC
CASSRSVSGGLDSEQFF
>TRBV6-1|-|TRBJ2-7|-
TGTGCCAGCAGTTCACCCCCGGACATCGGCTACGAGCAGTACTTC
CASSSPPDIGYEQYF
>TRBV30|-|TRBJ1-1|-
TGTGCCTGGAGACGACACCCCGGGGCTGAAGCTTTCTTT
CAWRRHPGAEAFF
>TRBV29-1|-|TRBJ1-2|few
TGCAGCGTTGAATCAGCTAACTATGGCTACACCTTC
CSVESANYGYTF
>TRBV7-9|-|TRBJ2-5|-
TGTGCCAGCACCTCAATCCCCACTAGGGGGGCAGGGGGAGGAGAGACCCAGTACTTC
CASTSIPTRGAGGGETQYF
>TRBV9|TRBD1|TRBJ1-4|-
TGTGCCAGCAGCGGAGGGGACAGGCAAGAAAAACTGTTTTTT
CASSGGDRQEKLFF
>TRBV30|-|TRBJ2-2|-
TGTGCCTGGAGTGTGGGAAGGCGGGTCGGGGAGCTGTTTTTT
CAWSVGRRVGELFF
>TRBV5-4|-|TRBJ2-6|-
TGTGCCAGCAGCTTGGTGAGCTCTGGGGCCAACGTCCTGACTTTC
CASSLVSSGANVLTF
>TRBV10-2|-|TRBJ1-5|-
TGCGCCAGCCGGGAGACCCAAAGTCAGCCCCAGCATTTT
CASRETQSQPQHF
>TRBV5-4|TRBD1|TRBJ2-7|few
TGTGCCAGCAGCTCAGGGGACAGGGGCTACGAGCAGTACTTC
CASSSGDRGYEQYF
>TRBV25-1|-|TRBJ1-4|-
TGTGCCAGCAGCGAAGGGAGATCGGACGAAAAACTGTTTTTT
CASSEGRSDEKLFF
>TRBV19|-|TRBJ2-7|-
TGTGCCAGTAGTATAGACTTCTTCGGCGAGCAGTACTTC
CASSIDFFGEQYF
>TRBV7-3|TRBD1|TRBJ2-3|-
TGTGCCAGCAGCCGCCTTGGACAGGGGGAAACAGATACGCAGTATTTT
CASSRLGQGETDTQYF
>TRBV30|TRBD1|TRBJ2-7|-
TGTGCCTGGAGTGGAGGCGGGACAGGGGGCCACGAGCAGTACTTC
CAWSGGGTGGHEQYF
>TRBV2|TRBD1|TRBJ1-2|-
TGTGCCAGCATCCCCAGACAGGGCGGGGGCTACACCTTC
CASIPRQGGGYTF
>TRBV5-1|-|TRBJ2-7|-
TGCGCCAGCAGCTTGGCTCAGGGGAACGAGCAGTACTTC
CASSLAQGNEQYF
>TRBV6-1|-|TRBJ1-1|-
TGTGCCAGCAGTGAAGCTCATAATCGCGCTGAAGCTTTCTTT
CASSEAHNRAEAFF
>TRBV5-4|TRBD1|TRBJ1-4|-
TGTGCCAGCAGCTCGACAGGGGTGTATGAAAAACTGTTTTTT
CASSSTGVYEKLFF
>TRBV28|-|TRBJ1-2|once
TGTGCCAGCAGCGTGCCCGGACAGCCAGGGCCCCATGGCTACACCTTC
CASSVPGQPGPHGYTF
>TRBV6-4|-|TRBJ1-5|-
TGTGCCAGCAGTGACGAAGCAGGGGCGCAGCCCCAGCATTTT
CASSDEAGAQPQHF
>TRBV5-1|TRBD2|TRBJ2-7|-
TGCGCCAGCAGCCTGCCTTCAGGGAGGGGCGAGCAGTACTTC
CASSLPSGRGEQYF
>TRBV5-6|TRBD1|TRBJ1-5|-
TGTGCCAGCAGCACAGACAGGGGCGAATACAATCAGCCCCAGCATTTT
CASSTDRGEYNQPQHF
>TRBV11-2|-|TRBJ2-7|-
TGTGCCAGCACCAAGAGGGGGGGAATAACCTACGAGCAGTACTTC
CASTKRGGITYEQYF
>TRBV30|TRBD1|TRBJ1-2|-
TGTGCCTGGGGACAGGTCTCAGCCTACAGTGGCTACACCTTC
CAWGQVSAYSGYTF
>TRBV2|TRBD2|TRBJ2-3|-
TGTGCCAGCAGAGGTAGCGGGAGTTGGGATACGCAGTATTTT
CASRGSGSWDTQYF
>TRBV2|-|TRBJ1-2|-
TGTGCCAGCAGTGAAAGGGGTAACTATGGCTACACCTTC
CASSERGNYGYTF
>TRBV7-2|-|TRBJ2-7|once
TGTGCCAGCAGCTTAGGATATGGCACCTACGAGCAGTACTTC
CASSLGYGTYEQYF
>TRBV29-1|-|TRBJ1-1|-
TGCAGCGCCCTGGGGCAAACTGAAGCTTTCTTT
CSALGQTEAFF
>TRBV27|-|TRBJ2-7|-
TGTGCCAGCAGTTTATCTCGGCGGCGAACCTACGAGCAGTACTTC
CASSLSRRRTYEQYF
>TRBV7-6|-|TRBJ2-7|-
TGTGCCAGCAGCTTATCGACTAGAAGGTTCGAGCAGTACTTC
CASSLSTRRFEQYF
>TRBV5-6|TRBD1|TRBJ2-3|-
TGTGCCAGCAGCGGAACAGACAGGGGGCGCACGCAGTATTTT
CASSGTDRGRTQYF
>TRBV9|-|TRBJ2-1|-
TGTGCCAGCAGCGTAGCTGTCTACAATGAGCAGTTCTTC
CASSVAVYNEQFF
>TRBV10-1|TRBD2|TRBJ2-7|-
TGCGCCAGCAGTGACGGGACTAGCGGCTCCTACGAGCAGTACTTC
CASSDGTSGSYEQYF
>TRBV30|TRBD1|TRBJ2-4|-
TGTGCCTGGGACCAGGGGGCGAACATTCAGTACTTC
CAWDQGANIQYF
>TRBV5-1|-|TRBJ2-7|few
TGCGCCAGCAGCTTGGGACAGGACTACGAGCAGTACTTC
CASSLGQDYEQYF
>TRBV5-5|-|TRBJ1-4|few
TGTGCCAGCAGCTTTCCAGGAGGGGAAAAACTGTTTTTT
CASSFPGGEKLFF
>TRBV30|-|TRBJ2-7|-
TGTGCCTGGAGTGTAGAACAGGGATACGAGCAGTATTTC
CAWSVEQGYEQYF
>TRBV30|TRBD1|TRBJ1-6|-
TGTGCCTGGAGTGCAGCCGGGACAGGGGGAGGGTCACCCCTCCACTTT
CAWSAAGTGGGSPLHF
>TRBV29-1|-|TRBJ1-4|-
TGCAGCGTCGGAGGGAGGGCAACTAATGAAAAACTGTTTTTT
CSVGGRATNEKLFF
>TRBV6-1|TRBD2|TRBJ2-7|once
TGTGCCAGCAGTAGACCGGGACTATCCGAATCCGAGCAGTACTTC
CASSRPGLSESEQYF
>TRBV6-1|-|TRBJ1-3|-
TGTGCCAGCATACCTTACAGGGCTGGAAACACCATATATTTT
CASIPYRAGNTIYF
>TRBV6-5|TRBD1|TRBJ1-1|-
TGTGCCAGCAGTTACCCAGGGGGCACCGAAGCTTTCTTT
CASSYPGGTEAFF
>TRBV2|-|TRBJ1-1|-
TGTGCCAGCAGTGACAGGGCCATGAACACTGAAGCTTTCTTT
CASSDRAMNTEAFF